This T cell receptor (beta chain) emerged from a study of Ad26.COV2.S vaccination and SARS-CoV-2 variants. This CDR3 region has 17 residues. The germline CDR1 and CDR2 sequences are SGHAT and FQNNGV. The ends lost 3 bases at V and 3 bases at J; junction bases unmatched: 10. Treatment reported: about 20 received Ad26.COV2.S at low or high dose, single or two shots; about five received placebo; per-sample allocation not given. Sampling occurred on day 63 after the first vaccine or placebo injection. Measured with immunoSEQ multiplex PCR; TCRdb has only the in-frame clones, and not every one. The data hold under 500,000 clones, with roughly 90% observed a single time.

V gene TRBV11-2 combines with J gene TRBJ2-7; 11 bases are a match to TRBD1. The receptor was derived from a person aged 18-65 years who received the Ad26.COV2.S COVID-19 vaccine or a placebo. Sequenced material: peripheral blood, taken in a trial of Ad26.COV2.S vaccine versus placebo. CDR3 nucleotide sequence: TGTGCCAGCAGCTTCCGTCCCCCGGGACAGGGGGGCTACGAGCAGTACTTC. Amino acids: CASSFRPPGQGGYEQYF.